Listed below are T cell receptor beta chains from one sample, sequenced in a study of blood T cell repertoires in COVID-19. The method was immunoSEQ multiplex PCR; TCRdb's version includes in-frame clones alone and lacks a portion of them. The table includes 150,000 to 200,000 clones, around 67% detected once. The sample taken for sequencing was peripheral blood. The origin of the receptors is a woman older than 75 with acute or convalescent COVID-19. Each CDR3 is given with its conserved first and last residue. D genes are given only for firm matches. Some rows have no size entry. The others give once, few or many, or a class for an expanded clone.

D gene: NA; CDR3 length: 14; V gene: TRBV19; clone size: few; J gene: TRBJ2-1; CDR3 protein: CASSIIRGASEQFF; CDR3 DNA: TGTGCCAGTAGTATAATCAGGGGAGCCAGTGAGCAGTTCTTC
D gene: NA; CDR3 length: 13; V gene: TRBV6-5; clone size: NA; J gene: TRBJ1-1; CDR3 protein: CASSYSANTEAFF; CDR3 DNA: TGTGCCAGCAGTTACTCAGCGAACACTGAAGCTTTCTTT
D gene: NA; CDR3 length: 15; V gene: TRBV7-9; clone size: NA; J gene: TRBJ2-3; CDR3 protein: CASSFGASSTDTQYF; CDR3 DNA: TGTGCCAGCAGCTTCGGAGCCTCTAGCACAGATACGCAGTATTTT
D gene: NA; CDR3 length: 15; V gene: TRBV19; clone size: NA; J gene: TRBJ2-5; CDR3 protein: CASSPGEPGQETQYF; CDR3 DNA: TGTGCCAGTAGTCCCGGGGAGCCTGGCCAAGAGACCCAGTACTTC
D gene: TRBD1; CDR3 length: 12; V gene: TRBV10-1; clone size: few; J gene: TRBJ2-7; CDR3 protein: CASSGTGGQQYF; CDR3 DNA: TGCGCCAGCAGTGGGACAGGGGGCCAGCAGTACTTC
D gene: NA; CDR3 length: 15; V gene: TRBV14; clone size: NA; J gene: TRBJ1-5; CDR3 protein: CASSPGPGEYQPQHF; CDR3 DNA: TGTGCCAGCAGCCCGGGGCCAGGGGAATATCAGCCCCAGCATTTT
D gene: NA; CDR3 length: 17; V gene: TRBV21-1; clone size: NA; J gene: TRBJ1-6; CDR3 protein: CASSARTSGFECSPLHF; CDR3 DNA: TGTGCCAGCAGCGCCCGGACAAGTGGTTTCGAGTGTTCACCCCTCCACTTT
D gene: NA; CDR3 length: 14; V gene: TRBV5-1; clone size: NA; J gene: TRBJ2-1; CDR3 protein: CASSLDRPYNEQFF; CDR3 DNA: TGCGCCAGCAGTTTAGACAGGCCCTACAATGAGCAGTTCTTC
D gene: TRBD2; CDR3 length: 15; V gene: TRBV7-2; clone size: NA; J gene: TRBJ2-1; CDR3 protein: CASSAVAGEYNEQFF; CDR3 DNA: TGTGCCAGCAGCGCCGTAGCGGGAGAATACAATGAGCAGTTCTTC
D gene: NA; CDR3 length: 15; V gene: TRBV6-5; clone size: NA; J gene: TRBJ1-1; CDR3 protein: CASSYSSREGAEAFF; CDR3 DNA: TGTGCCAGCAGTTACTCGTCGCGGGAAGGTGCGGAAGCTTTCTTT
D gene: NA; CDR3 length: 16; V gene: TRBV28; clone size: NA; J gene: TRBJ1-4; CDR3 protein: CASSSAGPEVNEKLFF; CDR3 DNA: TGTGCCAGCAGTTCCGCGGGCCCAGAGGTGAACGAAAAACTGTTTTTT
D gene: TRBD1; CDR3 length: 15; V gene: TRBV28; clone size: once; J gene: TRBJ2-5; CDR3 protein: CASSSPWTGKETQYF; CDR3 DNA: TGTGCCAGCAGTTCCCCCTGGACAGGAAAAGAGACCCAGTACTTC
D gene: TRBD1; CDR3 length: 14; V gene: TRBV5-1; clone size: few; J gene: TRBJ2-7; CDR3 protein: CASQLGTEAYEQYF; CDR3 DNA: TGCGCCAGCCAGCTGGGGACAGAGGCCTACGAGCAGTACTTC
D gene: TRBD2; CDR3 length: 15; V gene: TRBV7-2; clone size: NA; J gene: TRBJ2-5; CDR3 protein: CASSTSGRGQETQYF; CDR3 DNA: TGTGCCAGCAGCACCAGCGGGAGGGGGCAAGAGACCCAGTACTTC
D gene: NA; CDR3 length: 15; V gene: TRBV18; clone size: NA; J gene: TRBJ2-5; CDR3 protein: CASSPRDTAEETQYF; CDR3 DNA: TGTGCCAGCTCACCACGAGACACTGCTGAAGAGACCCAGTACTTC
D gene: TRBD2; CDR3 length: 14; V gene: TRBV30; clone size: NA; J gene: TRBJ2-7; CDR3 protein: CAWKLAGVPYEQYF; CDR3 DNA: TGTGCCTGGAAACTAGCGGGAGTTCCCTACGAGCAGTACTTC
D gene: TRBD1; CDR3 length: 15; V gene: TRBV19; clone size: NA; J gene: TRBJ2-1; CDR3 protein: CASRPGTGGGDEQFF; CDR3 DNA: TGTGCCAGTAGGCCCGGGACAGGGGGCGGGGATGAGCAGTTCTTC
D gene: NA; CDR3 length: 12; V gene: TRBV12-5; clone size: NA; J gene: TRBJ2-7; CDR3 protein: CASGLHSGEQYF; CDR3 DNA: TGTGCTAGTGGTTTGCACAGTGGCGAGCAGTACTTC
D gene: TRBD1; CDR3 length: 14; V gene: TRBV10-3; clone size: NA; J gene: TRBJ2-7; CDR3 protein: CAISEQGALNEQYF; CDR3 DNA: TGTGCCATCAGCGAACAGGGGGCGCTAAACGAGCAGTACTTC
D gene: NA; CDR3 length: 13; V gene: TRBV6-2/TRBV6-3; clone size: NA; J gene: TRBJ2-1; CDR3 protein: CASSSPPEARGFF; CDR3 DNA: TGTGCCAGCAGTTCCCCTCCAGAGGCCCGGGGATTCTTC
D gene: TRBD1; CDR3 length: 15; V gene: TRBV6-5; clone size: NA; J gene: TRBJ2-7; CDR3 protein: CASTRDRVSSYEQYF; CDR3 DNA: TGTGCCAGCACCCGAGACAGGGTAAGCTCCTACGAGCAGTACTTC
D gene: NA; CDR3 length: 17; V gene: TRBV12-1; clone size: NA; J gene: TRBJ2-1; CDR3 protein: CASSFALGREGYNEQFF; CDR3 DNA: TGTGCCAGCAGCTTTGCGCTAGGGCGGGAGGGTTACAATGAGCAGTTCTTC
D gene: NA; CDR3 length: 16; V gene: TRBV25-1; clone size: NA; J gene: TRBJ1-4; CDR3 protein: CASSSPGAVANEKLFF; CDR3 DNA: TGTGCCAGCAGTAGCCCAGGGGCCGTCGCTAATGAAAAACTGTTTTTT
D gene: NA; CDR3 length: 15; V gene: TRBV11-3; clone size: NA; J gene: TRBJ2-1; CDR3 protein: CASSLALALREEQFF; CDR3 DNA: TGTGCCAGCAGCTTAGCCTTAGCTCTACGGGAGGAGCAGTTCTTC
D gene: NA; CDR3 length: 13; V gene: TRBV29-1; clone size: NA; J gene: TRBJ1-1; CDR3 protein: CSVVWAGNTEAFF; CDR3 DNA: TGCAGCGTTGTTTGGGCAGGGAACACTGAAGCTTTCTTT
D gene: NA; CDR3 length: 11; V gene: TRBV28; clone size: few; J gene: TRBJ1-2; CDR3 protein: CASTSNYGYTF; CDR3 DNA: TGTGCCAGCACCTCTAACTATGGCTACACCTTC
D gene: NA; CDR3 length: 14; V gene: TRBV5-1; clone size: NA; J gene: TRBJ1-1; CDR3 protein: CASSPSWGRTEAFF; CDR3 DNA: TGCGCCAGCAGCCCATCGTGGGGGCGGACTGAAGCTTTCTTT
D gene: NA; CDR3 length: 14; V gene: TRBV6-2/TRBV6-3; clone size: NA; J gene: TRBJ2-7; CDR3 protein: CASSSRLVLYEQYF; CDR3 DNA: TGTGCCAGCAGTTCACGACTAGTTCTCTACGAGCAGTACTTC
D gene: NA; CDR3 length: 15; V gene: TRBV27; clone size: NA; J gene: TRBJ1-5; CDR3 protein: CASRARQNSNQPQHF; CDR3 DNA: TGTGCCAGCAGGGCCAGGCAAAATAGCAATCAGCCCCAGCATTTT
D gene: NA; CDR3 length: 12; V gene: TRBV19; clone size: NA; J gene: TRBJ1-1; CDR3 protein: CASNQGGTEAFF; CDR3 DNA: TGTGCCAGTAACCAAGGAGGTACTGAAGCTTTCTTT
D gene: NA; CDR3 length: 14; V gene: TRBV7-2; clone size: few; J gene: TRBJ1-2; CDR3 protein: CASSPRQVLNGYTF; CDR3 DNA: TGTGCCAGCAGCCCGCGACAGGTCTTAAATGGCTACACCTTC
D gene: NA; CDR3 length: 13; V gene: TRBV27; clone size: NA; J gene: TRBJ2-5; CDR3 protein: CASSLSTSREKYF; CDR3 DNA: TGTGCCAGCAGTTTATCCACGTCCCGAGAGAAGTACTTC
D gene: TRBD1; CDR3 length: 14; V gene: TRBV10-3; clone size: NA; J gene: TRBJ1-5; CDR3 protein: CAIRGTDSNQPQHF; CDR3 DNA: TGTGCCATCAGGGGGACAGATAGCAATCAGCCCCAGCATTTT
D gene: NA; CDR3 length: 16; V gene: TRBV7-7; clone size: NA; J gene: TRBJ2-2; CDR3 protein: CASSSTFYGGPGELFF; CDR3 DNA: TGTGCCAGCAGCTCGACATTTTACGGGGGGCCCGGGGAGCTGTTTTTT
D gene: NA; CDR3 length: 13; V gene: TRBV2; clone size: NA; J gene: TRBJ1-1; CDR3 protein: CASSVSRDTEAFF; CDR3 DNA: TGTGCCAGCAGTGTTTCGCGGGACACTGAAGCTTTCTTT
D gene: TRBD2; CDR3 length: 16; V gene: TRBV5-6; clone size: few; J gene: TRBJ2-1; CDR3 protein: CASSTGLAGIYNEQFF; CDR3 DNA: TGTGCCAGCAGCACCGGACTAGCGGGTATATACAATGAGCAGTTCTTC
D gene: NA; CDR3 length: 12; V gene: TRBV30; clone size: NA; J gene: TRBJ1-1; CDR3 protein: CAWRGLGTEAFF; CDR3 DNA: TGTGCCTGGAGGGGGCTTGGCACTGAAGCTTTCTTT
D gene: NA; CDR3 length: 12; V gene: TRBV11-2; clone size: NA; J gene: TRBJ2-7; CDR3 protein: CASSLGQYEQYF; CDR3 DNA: TGTGCCAGCAGCTTAGGCCAGTACGAGCAGTACTTC
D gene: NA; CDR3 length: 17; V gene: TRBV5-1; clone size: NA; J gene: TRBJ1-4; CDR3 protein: CASSQRIGGSLNEKLFF; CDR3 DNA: TGCGCCAGCAGCCAACGTATCGGAGGCTCCCTTAATGAAAAACTGTTTTTT
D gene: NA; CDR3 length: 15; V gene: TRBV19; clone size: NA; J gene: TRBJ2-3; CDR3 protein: CASRLRRDVTDTQYF; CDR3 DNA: TGTGCCAGTAGGTTACGGCGGGATGTCACAGATACGCAGTATTTT
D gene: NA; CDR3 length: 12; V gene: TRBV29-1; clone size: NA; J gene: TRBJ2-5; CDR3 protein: CSVAEGRVTQYF; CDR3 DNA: TGCAGCGTTGCGGAGGGCCGGGTGACCCAGTACTTC
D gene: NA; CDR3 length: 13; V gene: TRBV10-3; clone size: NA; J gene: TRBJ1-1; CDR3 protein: CAISLTGNTEAFF; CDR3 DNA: TGTGCCATCAGCCTCACCGGGAACACTGAAGCTTTCTTT
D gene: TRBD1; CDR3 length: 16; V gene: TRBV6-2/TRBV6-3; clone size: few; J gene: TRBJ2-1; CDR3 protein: CASSPTGQGTYNEQFF; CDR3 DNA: TGTGCCAGCAGCCCTACGGGACAGGGGACCTACAATGAGCAGTTCTTC
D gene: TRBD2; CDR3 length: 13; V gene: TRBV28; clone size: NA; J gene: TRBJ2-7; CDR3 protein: CATTVGRTAEQYF; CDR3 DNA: TGTGCCACCACCGTCGGGAGGACGGCCGAGCAGTACTTC
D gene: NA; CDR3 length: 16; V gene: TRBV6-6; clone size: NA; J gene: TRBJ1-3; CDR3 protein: CASSYNSRGPGNTIYF; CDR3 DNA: TGTGCCAGCAGTTACAACTCGCGGGGGCCCGGAAACACCATATATTTT
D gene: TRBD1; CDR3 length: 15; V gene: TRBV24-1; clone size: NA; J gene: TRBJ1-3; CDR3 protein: CATSDPRDRVNTIYF; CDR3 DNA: TGTGCCACCAGTGATCCCCGGGACAGGGTGAACACCATATATTTT